The 10 T cell receptor beta chains reported below all come from one sample, sequenced in a study of Tregs in tolerant kidney transplant recipients. Sequencing used immunoSEQ multiplex PCR; TCRdb keeps in-frame clones, though not all of them. The top ten clones hold about 0.3% of a sample with under 95,000 clones, 75% to 95% of them seen once. The sequenced sample was Tregs from blood, obtained before the transplant. The receptors were gathered from a human donor who received a combined kidney and bone marrow transplant.

This chain uses TRBV6-1 with TRBJ2-3, with TRBD2 matching over 10 bases. V dropped 7 bases and J dropped 4; count of bases not matched to a gene: 5. This CDR3 has 14 residues. CDR1 and CDR2 from the germline V gene are MNHNS and SASEGT. The CDR3 spells CASKREGAADTQYF. The CDR3 DNA reads as TGTGCCAGCAAGCGGGAGGGTGCGGCAGATACGCAGTATTTT.

The chain is built from TRBV7-9 and TRBJ2-1; 7 nucleotides line up with TRBD2. This CDR3 region has 19 residues. Germline V gene lookup returns CDR1 SEHNR and CDR2 FQNEAQ (reference sequence). V lost 1 base to trimming and J lost 1 base; unmatched junction nucleotides: 13. The CDR3 sequence: CASSLGSLASGVSYNEQFF. The CDR3, as DNA: TGTGCCAGCAGCTTAGGTTCTTTGGCTAGCGGAGTTTCCTACAATGAGCAGTTCTTC.

V gene TRBV5-1 combines with J gene TRBJ2-7, with TRBD2 matching over 12 bases. The germline V gene has CDR1 SGHRS and CDR2 YFSETQ. This CDR3 has 15 amino acids. Trimming took 4 bases from V and 5 from J; bases not matched to a gene: 7. CDR3 sequence reads: CASSTRTSGMNEQYF. For the CDR3, the DNA is TGCGCCAGCAGCACCCGGACTAGCGGGATGAACGAGCAGTACTTC. The full variable domain, rest sourced from reference TRBV5-1 and TRBJ2-7, is KAGVTQTPRYLIKTRGQQVTLSCSPISGHRSVSWYQQTPGQGLQFLFEYFSETQRNKGNFPGRFSGRQFSNSRSEMNVSTLELGDSALYLCASSTRTSGMNEQYFGPGTRLTVT.

This chain joins TRBV5-6 and TRBJ1-2; no firm D call. The CDR3 length is 14 residues. Germline values: CDR1 SGHDT, CDR2 YYEEEE. V was cut by 2 bases and J by 0 bases, with 8 bases left in between. CDR3 in amino acids: CASSFGSTNYGYTF. DNA for the CDR3: TGTGCCAGCAGCTTCGGATCTACTAACTATGGCTACACCTTC.

The chain couples TRBV2 to TRBJ2-1, with TRBD2 identical over 10 bases. V was pared by 7 bases and J by 8 bases, with 8 bases of the junction left unmatched. The CDR3 is made up of 14 amino acids. Germline CDR1 is SNHLY and CDR2 is FYNNEI. CDR3 in DNA: TGTGCCAGCACAGCGGGAGGGTTTTTTGATGAGCAGTTCTTC. Its protein is CASTAGGFFDEQFF.

The chain employs TRBV19 and TRBJ2-3; TRBD2 matches 13 bases. After removal of 1 base from V and 7 bases from J, the junction contained 5 bases not matched to a gene. Germline V gene sequence: CDR1 LNHDA, CDR2 SQIVND (reference sequence). This CDR3 region has 16 residues. The CDR3 region has the DNA TGTGCCAGTAGTATAGGCTGGACTAGCGGGAGAAATACGCAGTATTTT. Residues: CASSIGWTSGRNTQYF.

The CDR3 spells CASSIATRGNEQFF. CDR3 sequence (DNA): TGTGCCAGTAGTATTGCGACCAGGGGAAATGAGCAGTTCTTC. The chain links TRBV19 to TRBJ2-1; a weak D match, TRBD1 (6 bases). Germline assignment: CDR1 LNHDA and CDR2 SQIVND (reference sequence). Trimming took 3 bases from V and 7 from J, leaving 13 bases between them. The CDR3 contains 14 residues.

This clone was recorded only once. The CDR3 DNA reads TGTGCCAGCAGGTCGGGTCTAACCGGCGAGCAGTACTTC. It specifies CASRSGLTGEQYF. The gene calls are TRBV28 and TRBJ2-7; unclear D gene. The V gene lost 6 bases and the J gene lost 6 bases, with 15 bases spanning the gap. The CDR3 runs to 13 residues. The germline CDR1 and CDR2 sequences are MDHEN and SYDVKM. The whole variable domain, filled in from reference TRBV28 and TRBJ2-7, reads DVKVTQSSRYLVKRTGEKVFLECVQDMDHENMFWYRQDPGLGLRLIYFSYDVKMKEKGDIPEGYSVSREKKERFSLILESASTNQTSMYLCASRSGLTGEQYFGPGTRLTVT.

DNA for the CDR3: TGTGCCAGCAGCGTAGGAGCAGGAGGGGATACGCAGTATTTT. This gives the protein CASSVGAGGDTQYF. This chain joins TRBV9 and TRBJ2-3, with D possibly being TRBD2 (6 bases). The CDR3 consists of 14 residues. CDR1 SGDLS and CDR2 YYNGEE come from the germline V gene. V was cut by 0 bases and J by 6 bases, with 11 bases left in between.

The chain combines TRBV11-3 with TRBJ2-2; D may match TRBD1 or TRBD2 (6 bases each). The germline gives CDR1 SGHNT, CDR2 YENEEA. The CDR3 sequence is 15 residues long. Trimming removed 3 bases from V and 2 bases from J, with 10 bases in between. In nucleotides, the CDR3 is TGTGCCAGCAGCTTGAGGGGGGAAAACACCGGGGAGCTGTTTTTT. This gives the protein CASSLRGENTGELFF.